This T cell receptor (beta chain) was recovered during a study of OX40 agonist ivuxolimab in advanced cancers. Study-wide background: Roughly two fifths of patients had received prior checkpoint inhibitor therapy. Two patients with cutaneous melanoma and one with hepatocellular carcinoma, three in total, showed partial responses. The study's findings and limits: Partial responders dosed at 0.1-3.0 mg/kg displayed clonal expansion ranking among the lowest.

Turning to this clone: Its antigen is not known.

The CDR3 is made up of 15 amino acids. Germline V lookup: CDR1 SGHRS, CDR2 YFSETQ. With V trimmed by 7 bases and J by 1 base, 9 bases remained unmatched. With autoimmune disease history or systemic immunosuppression, patients were excluded. Libraries were prepared by immunoSEQ multiplex PCR; TCRdb keeps only in-frame clonotypes and omits some of them. This table has about 91,000 clones, 87% appearing once. The chain has TRBV5-1 and TRBJ2-3; 7 positions match TRBD2. The sample in question was CD4+ or CD8+ T cells sorted from blood, obtained in a trial of the OX40 agonist ivuxolimab. This sequence was found in an adult with an advanced solid tumor such as melanoma, head and neck, liver or kidney cancer. DNA of the CDR3: TGCGCCAGCTCTCTTGGGGGGGTCCGCACAGATACGCAGTATTTT. This codes for CASSLGGVRTDTQYF.